Listed here are 25 T cell receptor beta chains from one sample, sequenced in a study of OX40 agonist ivuxolimab in advanced cancers. Sequencing was performed with immunoSEQ multiplex PCR; in TCRdb, only in-frame clones are kept and a portion is missing. The sample lists more than 80,000 clones; around 90% were seen once. The sample consisted of CD4+ or CD8+ T cells sorted from blood, taken in a trial of the OX40 agonist ivuxolimab. The receptors come from an adult with an advanced solid tumor such as melanoma, head and neck, liver or kidney cancer.

V and J are TRBV30 and TRBJ1-1; D is possibly TRBD1 (5 bases). Germline V CDR1 and CDR2: GTSNPN, SVGIG (reference sequence). CDR3 length: 13 residues. The V end lost 0 bases, the J end lost 1 base, and 6 bases lay between the germline ends. The CDR3 protein is CAWSVRANTEAFF. In nucleotides, the CDR3 is TGTGCCTGGAGTGTCAGGGCGAACACTGAAGCTTTCTTT.

V is TRBV11-3 and J is TRBJ1-1, with TRBD1 as a possible D gene (6 bases). This CDR3 is 14 amino acids long. Germline V gives CDR1 SGHNT, CDR2 YENEEA. Trimming stripped 2 bases from V and 1 base from J, with 8 bases between. This CDR3 reads CASSLSGANTEAFF. In DNA form, the CDR3 reads TGTGCCAGCAGCTTATCAGGGGCGAACACTGAAGCTTTCTTT.

This clone is a singleton in its sample. The J gene is TRBJ2-5, the V gene TRBV19, with D possibly matching TRBD2 (5 bases). Between the trimmed V and J ends, which lost 3 bases and 5 bases, there was a span of 13 bases. This CDR3 comprises 14 residues. From germline, CDR1 is LNHDA and CDR2 SQIVND (reference sequence). CDR3 region: CASSIGVNRETQYF. The CDR3 DNA follows: TGTGCCAGTAGTATCGGGGTAAACCGGGAGACCCAGTACTTC.

A word on this clone: One end of the junction varies from germline; a read error may be responsible. The gene calls are TRBV20-1 and TRBJ2-7; unclear D gene. Germline CDR1 is DFQATT and CDR2 is SNEGSKA (reference sequence). The CDR3 covers 11 residues. CDR3 sequence reads: CSARDTAVQIF. CDR3 in DNA: TGCAGTGCTAGAGATACGGCGGTTCAAATCTTC.

The V gene is TRBV7-2, the J gene TRBJ1-4, with a weak D call TRBD1 (5 bases). Germline V lookup: CDR1 SGHTA, CDR2 FQGNSA. With 3 bases removed from V and 9 bases from J, the gap between germline ends came to 14 bases. This CDR3 contains 14 residues. The DNA for the CDR3 is TGTGCCAGCAGCTTTTCCAGGGATCGCCAAAAACTGTTTTTT. Translating it yields CASSFSRDRQKLFF. The full variable domain, rest sourced from reference TRBV7-2 and TRBJ1-4, is GAGVSQSPSNKVTEKGKDVELRCDPISGHTALYWYRQSLGQGLEFLIYFQGNSAPDKSGLPSDRFSAERTGGSVSTLTIQRTQQEDSAVYLCASSFSRDRQKLFFGSGTQLSVL.

This clone was observed once. V is TRBV30 and J is TRBJ2-1; D is uncertain. V dropped 4 bases and J dropped 0 bases, with 10 bases sitting between them. Germline assignment: CDR1 GTSNPN and CDR2 SVGIG (reference sequence). This CDR3 comprises 14 residues. This CDR3 reads CAWTPVSSYNEQFF. The DNA for the CDR3 is TGTGCCTGGACGCCGGTAAGCTCCTACAATGAGCAGTTCTTC.

The chain couples TRBV21-1 to TRBJ2-7; the table's D call, TRBD2, was not checked against the DNA. TRBV21-1 is tagged as a pseudogene. This CDR3 is 17 amino acids long. CDR3 residues: CASSPPGEGRIAYEQYF. CDR3 DNA: TGTGCCAGCAGCCCGCCCGGGGAGGGTCGTATCGCCTACGAGCAGTACTTC.

This chain connects TRBV28 to TRBJ2-3; tentatively, D is TRBD2 (6 bases). V was shortened by 1 base and J by 1 base, with 9 bases between the two germline ends. The germline CDR1 and CDR2 sequences are MDHEN and SYDVKM. CDR3 length: 15 residues. CDR3 in DNA: TGTGCCAGCAGTTTATTCGCTAGCGGCACAGATACGCAGTATTTT. Its protein product is CASSLFASGTDTQYF.

The gene calls are TRBV5-6 and TRBJ2-7; 9 bases fit TRBD1. There are 16 residues in the CDR3. Germline CDR1 reads SGHDT; CDR2 reads YYEEEE. Trimming took 3 bases from V and 5 from J; bases not matched to a gene: 12. The CDR3 bases are TGTGCCAGCAGCTCAGAACCGGGGACAGGGAGAAACGAGCAGTACTTC. Encoded protein: CASSSEPGTGRNEQYF.

The chain employs TRBV6-5 and TRBJ1-2; TRBD1 might be the D (5 bases). With 0 bases removed from V and 1 base from J, the gap between germline ends came to 9 bases. This CDR3 is 15 amino acids long. The germline V gene has CDR1 MNHEY and CDR2 SVGAGI. CDR3 residues: CASSYSGLLNYGYTF. In DNA, the CDR3 is TGTGCCAGCAGTTACTCGGGACTCCTTAACTATGGCTACACCTTC.

The rearrangement uses TRBV5-1 and TRBJ1-5; D is perhaps TRBD1 (5 bases). The V end lost 7 bases, the J end lost 7 bases, and 12 bases lay between the germline ends. CDR1 SGHRS and CDR2 YFSETQ come from the germline V gene. This CDR3 has 12 residues. In DNA form, the CDR3 reads TGCGCCAGCGGGGGACGACGGCAGCCCCAGCATTTT. It specifies CASGGRRQPQHF.

The chain is built from TRBV5-4 and TRBJ2-7; no firm D call. Trimming removed 1 base at V and 2 bases at J, with 7 bases between. CDR3 length: 13 residues. Germline CDR1 reads SGHNT; CDR2 reads YYREEE (reference sequence). This CDR3 is CASSLQTAYEQYF. The DNA of the CDR3 is TGTGCCAGCAGCTTGCAAACAGCCTACGAGCAGTACTTC. The entire variable domain, with the rest obtained from reference TRBV5-4 and TRBJ2-7, is as follows: ETGVTQSPTHLIKTRGQQVTLRCSSQSGHNTVSWYQQALGQGPQFIFQYYREEENGRGNFPPRFSGLQFPNYSSELNVNALELDDSALYLCASSLQTAYEQYFGPGTRLTVT.

CDR3 sequence reads: CASSILGGRSSYNEQFF. As DNA, the CDR3 is TGTGCCAGTAGTATTTTAGGCGGGAGATCCTCCTACAATGAGCAGTTCTTC. The rearrangement joins TRBV19 to TRBJ2-1; 7 nucleotides match TRBD2. This CDR3 has 17 residues. Germline CDR1 reads LNHDA; CDR2 reads SQIVND (reference sequence). The J segment lost 0 bases and the V segment lost 3 bases, leaving 8 bases of the junction unmatched.

This chain links TRBV18 with TRBJ2-5; D is ambiguous. CDR3 length: 18 amino acids. Per germline, CDR1 KGHSH and CDR2 LQKENI. Trimming left V 0 bases short and J 2 bases short, with 19 bases between. In DNA form, the CDR3 reads TGTGCCAGCTCACCACCGGCGGAGATCAGGCTACAGCAAGAGACCCAGTACTTC. Translated: CASSPPAEIRLQQETQYF.

This clone was recorded once. The chain recombines TRBV2 with TRBJ2-7; 11 bases align to TRBD1. After removal of 1 base from V and 4 bases from J, the junction contained 6 bases not matched to a gene. This CDR3 has 16 amino acids. The germline V gene encodes CDR1 SNHLY and CDR2 FYNNEI. The CDR3 DNA sequence: TGTGCCAGCAGTGAAGGGACAGGGGGCGATTGGTACGAGCAGTACTTC. Protein: CASSEGTGGDWYEQYF.

This chain joins TRBV7-2 and TRBJ2-2; unclear D gene. V gave up 8 bases and J gave up 3 bases, with 19 bases separating them. The CDR3 totals 16 residues. Germline CDR1 reads SGHTA; CDR2 reads FQGNSA. For the CDR3, the DNA is TGTGCCAGCGCCCAGGTCCCCCTACCCCACACCGGGGAGCTGTTTTTT. Encoded protein: CASAQVPLPHTGELFF.

The V and J genes are TRBV7-9 and TRBJ2-3, with TRBD2 matching over 16 bases. From germline, CDR1 is SEHNR and CDR2 FQNEAQ (reference sequence). V lost 0 bases, J lost 4 bases, and 4 bases stayed unmatched. The CDR3 sequence is 18 residues long. The CDR3 nucleotides read TGTGCCAGCAGCTTAGCCGAGGGACTAGCGGGAGGGGCAGATACGCAGTATTTT. It translates to CASSLAEGLAGGADTQYF.

The chain joins TRBV15 to TRBJ2-7; D remains ambiguous. The length of the CDR3 is 15 residues. V shed 5 bases and J shed 6 bases, with 20 bases lying between them. The germline CDR1 and CDR2 sequences are LNHNV and YYDKDF (reference sequence). In nucleotides, the CDR3 is TGTGCCACCAGCTCCTACCCGGCGGATTGGAGCGAGCAGTACTTC. Protein: CATSSYPADWSEQYF.

The V gene is TRBV29-1, the J gene TRBJ2-7, with D perhaps TRBD1 (6 bases). V lost 5 bases to trimming and J lost 0 bases, with 8 bases between them. Germline-derived CDR1 and CDR2 are SQVTM and ANQGSEA. The CDR3 runs to 12 residues. CDR3 DNA sequence: TGCAGCGTTCGAGGGGGCTCCTACGAGCAGTACTTC. Its translation is CSVRGGSYEQYF.

The chain combines TRBV4-1 with TRBJ2-5; no firm D call. V was clipped by 3 bases and J by 2 bases, with 4 bases between them. Per the germline V gene, CDR1 is MGHRA and CDR2 is YSYEKL. The CDR3 covers 12 residues. Written as DNA, the CDR3 is TGCGCCAGCAGCCAGTTACAAGAGACCCAGTACTTC. Translated, it gives CASSQLQETQYF.

This clone was detected only a few times. This chain links TRBV7-5 with TRBJ2-7; TRBD1 was called by the table and not checked on the DNA. TRBV7-5 is labeled a pseudogene. The CDR3 is 10 residues long. The CDR3 loop reads CARPRSEQYF. The CDR3 DNA sequence: TGTGCCAGACCCAGAAGCGAGCAGTACTTC.

The V call is TRBV5-1, the J call TRBJ2-4; 7 bases align to TRBD1. CDR3 size: 19 residues. V was pared by 2 bases and J by 0 bases, with 14 bases of the junction left unmatched. The V gene's germline CDR1 is SGHRS and CDR2 YFSETQ. The CDR3 protein is CASSLSGTALNLAKNIQYF. CDR3 DNA: TGCGCCAGCAGCTTATCCGGGACAGCGCTAAATTTAGCCAAAAACATTCAGTACTTC. Full variable domain (missing parts from reference TRBV5-1 and TRBJ2-4): KAGVTQTPRYLIKTRGQQVTLSCSPISGHRSVSWYQQTPGQGLQFLFEYFSETQRNKGNFPGRFSGRQFSNSRSEMNVSTLELGDSALYLCASSLSGTALNLAKNIQYFGAGTRLSVL.

The V gene is TRBV11-2, the J gene TRBJ2-7; D is ambiguous. Trimming removed 7 bases from V and 5 bases from J, with 21 bases in between. The CDR3 is 15 amino acids. CDR1 is SGHAT, CDR2 FQNNGV, per germline. In DNA form, the CDR3 reads TGTGCCAGCACCAGTCGACTTGAAGTCGGGCACGAGCAGTACTTC. Translation gives CASTSRLEVGHEQYF.

This chain links TRBV11-2 with TRBJ2-5, with a tentative D call TRBD1 (5 bases). V shed 1 base and J shed 7 bases, with 16 bases lying between them. Per germline, CDR1 SGHAT and CDR2 FQNNGV. The CDR3 runs to 15 residues. CDR3 loop: CASSLVWGRVATQYF. CDR3 sequence (DNA): TGTGCCAGCAGCTTAGTCTGGGGCAGGGTTGCGACCCAGTACTTC.

The chain has TRBV28 and TRBJ1-3; D remains unclear. The CDR3 consists of 17 residues. V was shortened by 4 bases and J by 0 bases, with 16 bases between the two germline ends. Germline CDR1 is MDHEN and CDR2 is SYDVKM. The CDR3 spells CASSYPYPRYSGNTIYF. DNA for the CDR3: TGTGCCAGCAGTTACCCTTACCCCAGGTACTCTGGAAACACCATATATTTT.